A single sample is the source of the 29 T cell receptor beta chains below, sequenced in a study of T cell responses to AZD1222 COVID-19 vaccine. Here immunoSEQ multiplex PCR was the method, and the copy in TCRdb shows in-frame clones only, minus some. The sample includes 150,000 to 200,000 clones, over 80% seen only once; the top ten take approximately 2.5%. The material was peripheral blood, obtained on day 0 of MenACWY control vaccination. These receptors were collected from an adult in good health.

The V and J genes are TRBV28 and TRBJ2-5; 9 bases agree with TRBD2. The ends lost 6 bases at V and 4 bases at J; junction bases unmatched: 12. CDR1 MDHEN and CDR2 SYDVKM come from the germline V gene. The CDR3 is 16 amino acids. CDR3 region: CASSSGPGLAGETQYF. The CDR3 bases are TGTGCCAGCAGCAGCGGGCCGGGACTAGCAGGAGAGACCCAGTACTTC.

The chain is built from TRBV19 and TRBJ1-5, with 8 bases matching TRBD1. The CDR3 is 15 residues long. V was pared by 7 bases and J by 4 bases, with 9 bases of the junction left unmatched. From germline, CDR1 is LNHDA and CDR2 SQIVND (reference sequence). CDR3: CASKMDRAHNQPQHF. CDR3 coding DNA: TGTGCCAGTAAAATGGACAGGGCCCATAATCAGCCCCAGCATTTT.

The CDR3 coding sequence is TGTGCCAGTCACCCGGGCTCTAATGAAAAACTGTTTTTT. Protein sequence: CASHPGSNEKLFF. The gene calls are TRBV19 and TRBJ1-4; no firm D call. This CDR3 spans 13 amino acids. CDR1 and CDR2 from the germline V gene are LNHDA and SQIVND (reference sequence). V was pared by 8 bases and J by 3 bases, with 10 bases between. The full variable domain, its missing parts supplied by reference TRBV19 and TRBJ1-4, is DGGITQSPKYLFRKEGQNVTLSCEQNLNHDAMYWYRQDPGQGLRLIYYSQIVNDFQKGDIAEGYSVSREKKESFPLTVTSAQKNPTAFYLCASHPGSNEKLFFGSGTQLSVL.

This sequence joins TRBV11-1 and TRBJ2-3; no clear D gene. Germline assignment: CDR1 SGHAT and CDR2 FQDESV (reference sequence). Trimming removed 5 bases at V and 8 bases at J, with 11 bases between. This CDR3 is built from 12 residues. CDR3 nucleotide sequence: TGTGCCAGCAGCCTGGCGAGAGGTACGCAGTATTTT. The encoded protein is CASSLARGTQYF.

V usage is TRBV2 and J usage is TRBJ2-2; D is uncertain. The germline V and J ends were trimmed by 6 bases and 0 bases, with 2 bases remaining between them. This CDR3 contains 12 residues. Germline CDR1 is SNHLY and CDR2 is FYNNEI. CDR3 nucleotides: TGTGCCAGCAGCCCGAACACCGGGGAGCTGTTTTTT. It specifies CASSPNTGELFF.

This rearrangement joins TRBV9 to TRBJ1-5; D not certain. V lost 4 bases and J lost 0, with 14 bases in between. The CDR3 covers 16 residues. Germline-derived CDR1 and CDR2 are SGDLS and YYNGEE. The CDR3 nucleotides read TGTGCCAGCAGCCCAGGTGTGGAATATAGCAATCAGCCCCAGCATTTT. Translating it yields CASSPGVEYSNQPQHF.

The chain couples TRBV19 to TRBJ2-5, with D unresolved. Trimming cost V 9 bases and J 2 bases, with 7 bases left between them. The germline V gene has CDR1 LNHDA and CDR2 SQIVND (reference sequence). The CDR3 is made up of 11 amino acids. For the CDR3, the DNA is TGTGCCAGCAGGCTGCAAGAGACCCAGTACTTC. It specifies CASRLQETQYF.

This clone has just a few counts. In DNA form, the CDR3 reads TGTGCCAGCAGCTCGAATAGCGGGGGAGGAGAGACCCAGTACTTC. Its translation: CASSSNSGGGETQYF. The genes are TRBV7-2 and TRBJ2-5; 9 positions agree with TRBD2. Germline V CDR1 and CDR2: SGHTA, FQGNSA. The CDR3 is 15 residues long. The V segment lost 4 bases and the J segment 4 bases; nucleotides outside the gene matches: 7.

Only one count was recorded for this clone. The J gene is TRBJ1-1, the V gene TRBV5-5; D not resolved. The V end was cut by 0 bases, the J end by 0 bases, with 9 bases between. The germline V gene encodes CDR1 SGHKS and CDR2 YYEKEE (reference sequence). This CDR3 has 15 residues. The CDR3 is CASSLVGPMNTEAFF. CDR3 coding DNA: TGTGCCAGCAGCTTGGTAGGCCCTATGAACACTGAAGCTTTCTTT.

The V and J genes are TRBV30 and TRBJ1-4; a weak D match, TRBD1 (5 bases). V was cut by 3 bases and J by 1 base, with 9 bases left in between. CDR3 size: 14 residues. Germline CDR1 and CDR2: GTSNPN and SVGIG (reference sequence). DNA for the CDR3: TGTGCCTGGAGCGGAAGGGGAACTAATGAAAAACTGTTTTTT. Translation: CAWSGRGTNEKLFF.

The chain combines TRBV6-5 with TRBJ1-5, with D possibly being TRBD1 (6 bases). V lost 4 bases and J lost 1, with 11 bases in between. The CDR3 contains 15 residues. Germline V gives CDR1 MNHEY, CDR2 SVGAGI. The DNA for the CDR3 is TGTGCCAGCAGTTCTCCGGGGGCGAGCAATCAGCCCCAGCATTTT. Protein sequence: CASSSPGASNQPQHF.

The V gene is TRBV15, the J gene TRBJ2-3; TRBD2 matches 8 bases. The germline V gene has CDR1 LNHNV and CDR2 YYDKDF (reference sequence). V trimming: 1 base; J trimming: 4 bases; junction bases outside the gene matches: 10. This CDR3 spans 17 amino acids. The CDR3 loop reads CATSRAVGTSISDTQYF. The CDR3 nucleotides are TGTGCCACCAGCAGAGCTGTCGGGACTAGTATTTCAGATACGCAGTATTTT.

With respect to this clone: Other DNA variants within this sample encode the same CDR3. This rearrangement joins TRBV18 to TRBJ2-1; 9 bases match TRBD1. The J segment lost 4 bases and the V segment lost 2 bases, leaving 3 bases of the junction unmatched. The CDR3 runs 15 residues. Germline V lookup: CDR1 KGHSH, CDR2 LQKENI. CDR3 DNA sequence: TGTGCCAGCTCACCAGGGACAGGGCCATACAATGAGCAGTTCTTC. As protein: CASSPGTGPYNEQFF.

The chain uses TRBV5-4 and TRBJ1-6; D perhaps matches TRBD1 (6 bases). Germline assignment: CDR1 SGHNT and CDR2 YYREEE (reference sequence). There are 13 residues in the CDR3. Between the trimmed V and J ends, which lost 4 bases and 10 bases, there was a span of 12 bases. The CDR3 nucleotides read TGTGCCAGCAGCCAGGGGACGGAGTCACCCCTCCACTTT. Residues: CASSQGTESPLHF. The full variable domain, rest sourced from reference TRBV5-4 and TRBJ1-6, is ETGVTQSPTHLIKTRGQQVTLRCSSQSGHNTVSWYQQALGQGPQFIFQYYREEENGRGNFPPRFSGLQFPNYSSELNVNALELDDSALYLCASSQGTESPLHFGNGTRLTVT.

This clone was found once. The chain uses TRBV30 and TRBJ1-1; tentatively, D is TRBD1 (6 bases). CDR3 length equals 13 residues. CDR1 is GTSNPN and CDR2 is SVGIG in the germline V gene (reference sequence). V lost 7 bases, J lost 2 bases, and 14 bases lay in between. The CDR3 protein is CAFRGTLNTEAFF. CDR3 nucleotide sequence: TGTGCCTTTAGGGGGACCCTAAACACTGAAGCTTTCTTT. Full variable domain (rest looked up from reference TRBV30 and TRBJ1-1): SQTIHQWPATLVQPVGSPLSLECTVEGTSNPNLYWYRQAAGRGLQLLFYSVGIGQISSEVPQNLSASRPQDRQFILSSKKLLLSDSGFYLCAFRGTLNTEAFFGQGTRLTVV.

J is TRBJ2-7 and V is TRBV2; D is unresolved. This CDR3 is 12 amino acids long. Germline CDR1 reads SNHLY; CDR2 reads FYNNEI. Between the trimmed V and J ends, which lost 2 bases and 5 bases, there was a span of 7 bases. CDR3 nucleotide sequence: TGTGCCAGCAGTGAACCCCCTAACGAGCAGTACTTC. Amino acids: CASSEPPNEQYF.

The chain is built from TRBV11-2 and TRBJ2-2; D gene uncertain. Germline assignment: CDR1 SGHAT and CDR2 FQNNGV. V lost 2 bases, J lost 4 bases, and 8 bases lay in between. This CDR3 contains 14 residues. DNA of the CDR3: TGTGCCAGCAGCTTATTCTCGAGCACCGGGGAGCTGTTTTTT. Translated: CASSLFSSTGELFF.

In DNA, the CDR3 is TGTGCCTGGAGTGTTCGTCCCGGGACAGCTGGGGGCTACACCTTC. The encoded protein is CAWSVRPGTAGGYTF. The chain is built from TRBV30 and TRBJ1-2; TRBD1 aligns across 7 bases. The V segment lost 0 bases and the J segment 8 bases; nucleotides outside the gene matches: 12. Germline CDR1 GTSNPN, CDR2 SVGIG (reference sequence). CDR3 length: 15 residues.

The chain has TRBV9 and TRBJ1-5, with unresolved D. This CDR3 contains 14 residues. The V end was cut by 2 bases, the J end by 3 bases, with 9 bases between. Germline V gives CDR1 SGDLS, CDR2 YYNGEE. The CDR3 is CASSVGGLNQPQHF. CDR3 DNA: TGTGCCAGCAGCGTGGGCGGCCTCAATCAGCCCCAGCATTTT. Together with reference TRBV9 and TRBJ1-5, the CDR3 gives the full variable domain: DSGVTQTPKHLITATGQRVTLRCSPRSGDLSVYWYQQSLDQGLQFLIQYYNGEERAKGNILERFSAQQFPDLHSELNLSSLELGDSALYFCASSVGGLNQPQHFGDGTRLSIL.

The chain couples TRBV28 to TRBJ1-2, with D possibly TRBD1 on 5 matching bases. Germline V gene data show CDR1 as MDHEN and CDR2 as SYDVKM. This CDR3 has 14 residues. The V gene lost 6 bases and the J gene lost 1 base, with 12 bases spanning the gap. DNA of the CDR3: TGTGCCAGCAGCCCAGGGCGTGTTAACTATGGCTACACCTTC. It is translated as CASSPGRVNYGYTF.

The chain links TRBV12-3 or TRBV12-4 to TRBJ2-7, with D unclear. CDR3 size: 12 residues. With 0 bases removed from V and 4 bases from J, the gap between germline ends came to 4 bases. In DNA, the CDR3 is TGTGCCAGCAGTTTAGCAAGGTACGAGCAGTACTTC. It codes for CASSLARYEQYF.

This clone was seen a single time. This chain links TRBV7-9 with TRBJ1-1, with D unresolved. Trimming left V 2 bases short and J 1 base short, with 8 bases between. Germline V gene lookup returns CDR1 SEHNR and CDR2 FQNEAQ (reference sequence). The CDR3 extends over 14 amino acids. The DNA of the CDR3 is TGTGCCAGCAGCTTACCCAGGTCGAACACTGAAGCTTTCTTT. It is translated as CASSLPRSNTEAFF.

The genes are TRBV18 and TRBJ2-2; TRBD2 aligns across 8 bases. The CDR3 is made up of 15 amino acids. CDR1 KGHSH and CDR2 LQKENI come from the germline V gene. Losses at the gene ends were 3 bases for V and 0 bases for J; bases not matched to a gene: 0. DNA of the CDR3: TGTGCCAGCTCACCGGGACTAGCGAACACCGGGGAGCTGTTTTTT. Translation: CASSPGLANTGELFF.

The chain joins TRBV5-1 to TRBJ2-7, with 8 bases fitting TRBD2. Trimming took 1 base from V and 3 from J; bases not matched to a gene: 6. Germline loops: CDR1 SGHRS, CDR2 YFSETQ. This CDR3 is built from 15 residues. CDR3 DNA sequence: TGCGCCAGCAGCTTGTTCCCGGGAGGGAGCTACGAGCAGTACTTC. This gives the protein CASSLFPGGSYEQYF.

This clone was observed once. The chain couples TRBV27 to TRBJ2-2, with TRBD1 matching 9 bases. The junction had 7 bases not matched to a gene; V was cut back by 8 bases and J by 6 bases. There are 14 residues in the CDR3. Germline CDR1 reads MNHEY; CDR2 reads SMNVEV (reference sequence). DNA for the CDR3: TGTGCCAGCTCCGGGACAGGGATGCCCGGGGAGCTGTTTTTT. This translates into CASSGTGMPGELFF.

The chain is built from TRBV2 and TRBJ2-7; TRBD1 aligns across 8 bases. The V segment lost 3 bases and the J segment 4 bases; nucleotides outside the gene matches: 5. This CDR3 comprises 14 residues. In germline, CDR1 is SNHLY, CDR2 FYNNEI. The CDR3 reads CASSDGQGGYEQYF. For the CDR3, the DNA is TGTGCCAGCAGTGATGGACAGGGCGGTTACGAGCAGTACTTC.

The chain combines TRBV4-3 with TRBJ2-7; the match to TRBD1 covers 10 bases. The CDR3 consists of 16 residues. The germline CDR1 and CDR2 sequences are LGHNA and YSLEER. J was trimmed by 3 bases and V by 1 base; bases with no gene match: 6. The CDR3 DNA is TGCGCCAGCAGCCAAGTGGGGACAGGGGAGAGCTACGAGCAGTACTTC. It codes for CASSQVGTGESYEQYF.

In nucleotides, the CDR3 is TGTGCCAGTAGTAATGGGGTGGGGGGCGGTCAGCCCCAGCATTTT. This sequence encodes CASSNGVGGGQPQHF. This rearrangement joins TRBV19 to TRBJ1-5, with D possibly being TRBD1 (6 bases). Trimming left V 4 bases short and J 6 bases short, with 16 bases between. Germline CDR1 is LNHDA and CDR2 is SQIVND (reference sequence). CDR3 size: 15 residues.

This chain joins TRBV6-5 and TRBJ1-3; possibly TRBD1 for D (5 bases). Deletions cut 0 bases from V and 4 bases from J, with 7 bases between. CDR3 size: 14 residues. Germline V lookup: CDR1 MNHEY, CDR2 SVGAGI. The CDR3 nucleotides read TGTGCCAGCAGTTACTCGTCAGGGGGAAACACCATATATTTT. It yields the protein CASSYSSGGNTIYF.